This T cell receptor (beta chain) was found in a study of cytomegalovirus exposure and HLA in healthy donors. Study context: The 90 to 150 validation repertoires matched the roughly 670 first-cohort repertoires in platform, a later analysis reported.

From germline, CDR1 is SGHTA and CDR2 FQGNSA. This CDR3 region has 16 residues. Trimming stripped 6 bases from V and 0 bases from J, with 17 bases between. The repertoire was sequenced with immunoSEQ multiplex PCR; TCRdb's copy has only in-frame clones and lacks some. The table lists some 86,000 clones, 80% to 95% of them singletons. The J gene is TRBJ1-1, the V gene TRBV7-2; D ambiguous. This clonotype originated in a woman aged 30 to 39 in good health and CMV-seronegative. The specimen was PBMCs. The DNA of the CDR3 is TGTGCCAGCAGTTTCCTTGGGCAGGTCATGAACACTGAAGCTTTCTTT. Protein sequence: CASSFLGQVMNTEAFF.